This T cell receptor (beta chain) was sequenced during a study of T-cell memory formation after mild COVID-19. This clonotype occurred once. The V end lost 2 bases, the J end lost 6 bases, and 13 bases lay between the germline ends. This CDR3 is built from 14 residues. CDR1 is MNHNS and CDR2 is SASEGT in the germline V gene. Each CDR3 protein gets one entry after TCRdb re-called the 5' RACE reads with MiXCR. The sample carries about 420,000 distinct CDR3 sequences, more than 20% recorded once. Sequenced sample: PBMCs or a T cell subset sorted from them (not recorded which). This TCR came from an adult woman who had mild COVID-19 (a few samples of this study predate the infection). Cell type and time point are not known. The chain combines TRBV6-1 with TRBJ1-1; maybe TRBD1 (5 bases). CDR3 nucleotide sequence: TGTGCCAGCAGTGAACGAAGGGGTATGCCTGAAGCTTTCTTT. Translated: CASSERRGMPEAFF.